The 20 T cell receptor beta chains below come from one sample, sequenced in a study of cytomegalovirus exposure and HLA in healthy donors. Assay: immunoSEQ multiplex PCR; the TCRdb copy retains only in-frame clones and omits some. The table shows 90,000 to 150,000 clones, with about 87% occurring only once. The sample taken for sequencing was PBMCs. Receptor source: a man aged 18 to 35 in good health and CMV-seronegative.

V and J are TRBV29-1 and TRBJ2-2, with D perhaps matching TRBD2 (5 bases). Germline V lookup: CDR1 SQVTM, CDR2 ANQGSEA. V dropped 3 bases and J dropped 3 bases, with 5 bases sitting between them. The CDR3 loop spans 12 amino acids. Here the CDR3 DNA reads TGCAGCGTTGAGAGGGACACCGGGGAGCTGTTTTTT. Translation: CSVERDTGELFF.

This chain's CDR3 is CASSLRESDYNEQFF. The CDR3 DNA is TGCGCCAGCAGCTTAAGGGAGTCCGACTACAATGAGCAGTTCTTC. The rearrangement uses TRBV5-1 and TRBJ2-1, with D possibly TRBD2 on 5 matching bases. Germline lookup yields CDR1 SGHRS and CDR2 YFSETQ. This CDR3 has 15 residues. Trimming stripped 2 bases from V and 3 bases from J, with 12 bases between. Complete variable domain (other parts from reference TRBV5-1 and TRBJ2-1): KAGVTQTPRYLIKTRGQQVTLSCSPISGHRSVSWYQQTPGQGLQFLFEYFSETQRNKGNFPGRFSGRQFSNSRSEMNVSTLELGDSALYLCASSLRESDYNEQFFGPGTRLTVL.

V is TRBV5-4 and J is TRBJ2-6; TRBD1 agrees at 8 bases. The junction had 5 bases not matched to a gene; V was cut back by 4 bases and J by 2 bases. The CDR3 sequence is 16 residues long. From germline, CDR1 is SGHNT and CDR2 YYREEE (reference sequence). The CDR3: CASSGRQGPGANVLTF. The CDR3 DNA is TGTGCCAGCAGCGGTAGACAGGGGCCTGGGGCCAACGTCCTGACTTTC.

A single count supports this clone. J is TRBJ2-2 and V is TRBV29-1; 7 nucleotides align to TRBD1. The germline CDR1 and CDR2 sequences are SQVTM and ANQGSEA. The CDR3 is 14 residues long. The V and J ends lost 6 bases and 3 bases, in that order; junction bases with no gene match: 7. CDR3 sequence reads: CSVKRGRDTGELFF. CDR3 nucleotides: TGCAGCGTAAAAAGGGGGCGGGACACCGGGGAGCTGTTTTTT.

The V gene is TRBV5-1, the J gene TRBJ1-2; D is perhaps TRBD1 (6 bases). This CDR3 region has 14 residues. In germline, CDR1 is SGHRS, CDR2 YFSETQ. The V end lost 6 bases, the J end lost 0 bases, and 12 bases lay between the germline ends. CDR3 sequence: CASKAGTTNYGYTF. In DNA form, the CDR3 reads TGCGCCAGCAAGGCCGGGACAACTAACTATGGCTACACCTTC.

In nucleotides, the CDR3 is TGTGCCAGCAGCTCGCTCAGCGGGAGGGCCGGGAAAGATACGCAGTATTTT. It translates to CASSSLSGRAGKDTQYF. The chain combines TRBV13 with TRBJ2-3; 10 bases fit TRBD2. The CDR3 totals 17 residues. J lost 5 bases, V lost 4 bases, and 12 bases had no gene match. Germline CDR1 is PRHDT and CDR2 is FYEKMQ (reference sequence).

CDR3: CASSQSSRENEKLFF. The CDR3 coding sequence is TGCGCCAGCAGTCAATCGAGCCGGGAGAATGAAAAACTGTTTTTT. This chain connects TRBV23-1 to TRBJ1-4; D not resolved. TRBV23-1 is labeled an ORF, and its function is uncertain. The CDR3 contains 15 residues. The V and J ends lost 0 bases and 5 bases respectively, with 10 bases between them.

CDR3 DNA: TGTGCCAGCAGCCTCCCTTCACTAGCAGGAACCTACGAGCAGTACTTC. Protein product: CASSLPSLAGTYEQYF. This rearrangement joins TRBV5-4 to TRBJ2-7, with TRBD2 as a possible D gene (6 bases). V was cut by 4 bases and J by 2 bases, with 19 bases left in between. The CDR3 length is 16 residues. Per germline, CDR1 SGHNT and CDR2 YYREEE (reference sequence).

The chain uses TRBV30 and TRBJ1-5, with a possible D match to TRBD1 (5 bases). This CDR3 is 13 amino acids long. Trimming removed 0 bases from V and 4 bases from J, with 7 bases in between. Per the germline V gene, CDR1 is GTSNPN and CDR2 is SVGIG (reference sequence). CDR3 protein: CAWSVDSNQPQHF. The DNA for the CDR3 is TGTGCCTGGAGTGTAGACAGTAATCAGCCCCAGCATTTT. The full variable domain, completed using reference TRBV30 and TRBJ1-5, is SQTIHQWPATLVQPVGSPLSLECTVEGTSNPNLYWYRQAAGRGLQLLFYSVGIGQISSEVPQNLSASRPQDRQFILSSKKLLLSDSGFYLCAWSVDSNQPQHFGDGTRLSIL.

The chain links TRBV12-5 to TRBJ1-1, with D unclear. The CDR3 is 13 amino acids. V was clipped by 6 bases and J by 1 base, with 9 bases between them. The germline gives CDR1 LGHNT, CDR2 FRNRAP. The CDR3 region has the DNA TGTGCTAGTGGCATAACTTCGAACACTGAAGCTTTCTTT. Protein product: CASGITSNTEAFF.

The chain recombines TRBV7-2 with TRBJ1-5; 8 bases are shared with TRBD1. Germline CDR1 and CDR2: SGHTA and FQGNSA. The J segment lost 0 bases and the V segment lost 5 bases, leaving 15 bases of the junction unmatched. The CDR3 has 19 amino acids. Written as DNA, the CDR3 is TGTGCCAGCAGCCACAAATATCCGGGACAGGTATATAGCAATCAGCCCCAGCATTTT. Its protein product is CASSHKYPGQVYSNQPQHF.

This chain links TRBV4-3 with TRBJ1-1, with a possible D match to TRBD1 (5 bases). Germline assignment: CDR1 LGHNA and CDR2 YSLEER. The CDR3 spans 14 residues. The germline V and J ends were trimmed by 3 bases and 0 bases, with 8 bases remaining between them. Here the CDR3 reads CASSQATVNTEAFF. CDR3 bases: TGCGCCAGCAGCCAGGCGACAGTGAACACTGAAGCTTTCTTT.

This chain's CDR3 is CAAGGQGLSYNEQFF. The CDR3, as DNA: TGTGCCGCGGGGGGACAGGGTCTCTCCTACAATGAGCAGTTCTTC. The rearrangement uses TRBV2 and TRBJ2-1, with a possible D match to TRBD1 (9 bases). CDR1 is SNHLY, CDR2 FYNNEI, per germline. The CDR3 spans 15 residues. With 11 bases removed from V and 0 bases from J, the gap between germline ends came to 17 bases.

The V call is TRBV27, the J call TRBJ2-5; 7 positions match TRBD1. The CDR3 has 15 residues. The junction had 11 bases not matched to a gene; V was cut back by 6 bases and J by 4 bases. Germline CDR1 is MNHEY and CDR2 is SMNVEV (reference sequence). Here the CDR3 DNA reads TGTGCCAGCAGAATGATCACAGGGGAAACAGAGACCCAGTACTTC. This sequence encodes CASRMITGETETQYF.

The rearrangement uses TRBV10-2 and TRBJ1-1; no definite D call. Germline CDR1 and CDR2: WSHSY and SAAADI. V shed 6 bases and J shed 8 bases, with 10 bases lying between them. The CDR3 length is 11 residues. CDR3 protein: CASSRQEEAFF. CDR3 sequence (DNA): TGCGCCAGCAGCAGACAAGAAGAAGCTTTCTTT.

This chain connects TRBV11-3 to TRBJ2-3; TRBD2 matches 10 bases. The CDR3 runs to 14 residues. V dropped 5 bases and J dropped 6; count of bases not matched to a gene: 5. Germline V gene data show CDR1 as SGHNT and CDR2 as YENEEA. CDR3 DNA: TGTGCCAGCAGCCCTGGGACTAGCGCGGATACGCAGTATTTT. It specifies CASSPGTSADTQYF.

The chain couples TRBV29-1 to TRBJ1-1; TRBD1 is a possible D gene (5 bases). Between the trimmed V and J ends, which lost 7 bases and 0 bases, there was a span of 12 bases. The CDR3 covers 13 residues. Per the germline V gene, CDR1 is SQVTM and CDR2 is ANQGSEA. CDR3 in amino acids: CSAGRGMNTEAFF. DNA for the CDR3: TGCAGCGCGGGGAGGGGAATGAACACTGAAGCTTTCTTT.

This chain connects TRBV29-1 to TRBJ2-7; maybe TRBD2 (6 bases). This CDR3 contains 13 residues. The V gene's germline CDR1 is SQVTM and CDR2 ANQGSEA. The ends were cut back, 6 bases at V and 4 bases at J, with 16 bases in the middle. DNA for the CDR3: TGCAGCGTGGGTGGGACTCTAATTTACGAGCAGTACTTC. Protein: CSVGGTLIYEQYF.

The CDR3 nucleotides read TGTGCCAGCAGTTACGACATTCTGAACTATGGCTACACCTTC. It translates to CASSYDILNYGYTF. J is TRBJ1-2 and V is TRBV6-5; D uncertain. V lost 2 bases and J 2 bases, leaving 9 bases between the germline ends. The germline gives CDR1 MNHEY, CDR2 SVGAGI. CDR3 size: 14 residues.

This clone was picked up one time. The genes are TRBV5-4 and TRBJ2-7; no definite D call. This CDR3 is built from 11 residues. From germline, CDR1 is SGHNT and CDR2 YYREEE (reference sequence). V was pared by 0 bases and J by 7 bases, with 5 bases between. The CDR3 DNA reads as TGTGCCAGCAGCTTGGGAGGTGAGCAGTACTTC. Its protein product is CASSLGGEQYF.